Presented here are 15 T cell receptor beta chains from one specimen sequenced in a study of blood T cell repertoires in COVID-19. The repertoire was sequenced with immunoSEQ multiplex PCR; TCRdb's copy has only in-frame clones and lacks some. The data show hundreds of thousands of clones, around 80% seen once. Sequencing was done on a sample of PBMCs or T cells enriched from blood (not recorded which). These receptors were collected from a man aged 30-40 years with acute COVID-19.

V usage is TRBV4-1 and J usage is TRBJ1-3; D not certain. Germline lookup yields CDR1 MGHRA and CDR2 YSYEKL. The CDR3 runs to 16 residues. V lost 1 base and J 0 bases, leaving 10 bases between the germline ends. The CDR3 here is CASSQAHGFSGNTIYF. The DNA of the CDR3 is TGCGCCAGCAGCCAAGCGCACGGGTTCTCTGGAAACACCATATATTTT.

This clone was counted many times. The V gene is TRBV29-1, the J gene TRBJ2-7, with D maybe TRBD1 (5 bases). Germline lookup yields CDR1 SQVTM and CDR2 ANQGSEA. The CDR3 contains 12 residues. Between the trimmed V and J ends, which lost 6 bases and 0 bases, there was a span of 9 bases. The chain's CDR3 is CSVQTVSYEQYF. The CDR3 nucleotides are TGCAGCGTCCAGACAGTCTCCTACGAGCAGTACTTC.

This clone was picked up a small number of times. Other DNA variants within this sample encode the same CDR3. The chain carries TRBV3-1 (or the pseudogene TRBV3-2) and TRBJ2-5, with D perhaps TRBD1 (5 bases). This CDR3 is built from 13 residues. Germline values: CDR1 LGHDT, CDR2 YNNKEL (reference sequence). Trimming left V 4 bases short and J 3 bases short, with 9 bases between. CDR3: CASSRGGKETQYF. Written as DNA, the CDR3 is TGTGCCAGCAGCCGGGGCGGTAAAGAGACCCAGTACTTC.

This clone came up a few times. The J gene is TRBJ2-5, the V gene TRBV5-1; 10 bases are a match to TRBD2. V was pared by 0 bases and J by 5 bases, with 7 bases of the junction left unmatched. CDR1 is SGHRS, CDR2 YFSETQ, per germline. The CDR3 has 16 residues. The CDR3 sequence: CASSLGAGGPQETQYF. The CDR3 bases are TGCGCCAGCAGCTTGGGAGCGGGGGGGCCTCAGGAGACCCAGTACTTC.

This clone was seen only a few times. V and J are TRBV3-1 (or the pseudogene TRBV3-2) and TRBJ1-6; D unclear. This CDR3 has 18 residues. The V gene lost 0 bases and the J gene lost 1 base, with 13 bases spanning the gap. Looked up from germline, CDR1 is LGHDT and CDR2 is YNNKEL (reference sequence). This CDR3 is CASSQDSPFLSYNSPLHF. In DNA, the CDR3 is TGTGCCAGCAGCCAAGATTCCCCCTTCTTATCCTATAATTCACCCCTCCACTTT.

This chain links TRBV19 with TRBJ1-5, with 8 bases lining up with TRBD1. The CDR3 is 14 residues long. The trim removed 1 base at V and 6 bases at J, leaving 2 bases unmatched. From germline, CDR1 is LNHDA and CDR2 SQIVND (reference sequence). This chain's CDR3 is CASSIATGGQPQHF. CDR3 coding DNA: TGTGCCAGTAGTATAGCAACAGGGGGTCAGCCCCAGCATTTT. The entire variable domain, with the rest obtained from reference TRBV19 and TRBJ1-5, is as follows: DGGITQSPKYLFRKEGQNVTLSCEQNLNHDAMYWYRQDPGQGLRLIYYSQIVNDFQKGDIAEGYSVSREKKESFPLTVTSAQKNPTAFYLCASSIATGGQPQHFGDGTRLSIL.

The V gene is TRBV4-1, the J gene TRBJ2-3; TRBD2 agrees at 7 bases. This CDR3 contains 16 residues. Germline assignment: CDR1 MGHRA and CDR2 YSYEKL. V lost 4 bases and J lost 2; bases outside the gene matches: 9. For the CDR3, the DNA is TGCGCCAGCAGCCTCTCCGGGAGCGGGGACACAGATACGCAGTATTTT. Its protein product is CASSLSGSGDTDTQYF.

This rearrangement joins TRBV25-1 to TRBJ2-3; 10 nucleotides line up with TRBD2. Germline-derived CDR1 and CDR2 are MGHDK and SYGVNS. The V segment lost 5 bases and the J segment 3 bases; nucleotides outside the gene matches: 5. The length of the CDR3 is 15 residues. The CDR3 nucleotides are TGTGCCAGCAGTACGCTAGCGGGGGTTACAGATACGCAGTATTTT. Amino acid sequence: CASSTLAGVTDTQYF.

This rearrangement joins TRBV27 to TRBJ1-2; 9 nucleotides agree with TRBD1. The CDR3 has 16 amino acids. V shed 4 bases and J 2 bases; nucleotides not matched to a gene: 8. Germline loops: CDR1 MNHEY, CDR2 SMNVEV (reference sequence). CDR3 residues: CASSSTGGTSNYGYTF. The CDR3 bases are TGTGCCAGCAGTTCGACAGGGGGTACCTCCAACTATGGCTACACCTTC.

The rearrangement joins TRBV6-5 to TRBJ1-2, with D unresolved. CDR1 and CDR2 from the germline V gene are MNHEY and SVGAGI. V was trimmed by 8 bases and J by 6 bases, leaving 13 bases between them. The CDR3 length is 12 residues. The CDR3 loop is CASASGFDGYTF. DNA for the CDR3: TGTGCCAGCGCCTCGGGTTTTGATGGCTACACCTTC.

This clone has at least ten counts. The chain carries TRBV19 and TRBJ1-5, with D unresolved. V was cut by 3 bases and J by 4 bases, with 10 bases left in between. CDR3 length: 14 residues. The germline V gene encodes CDR1 LNHDA and CDR2 SQIVND (reference sequence). CDR3 amino acids: CASSMPGGNQPQHF. In DNA, the CDR3 is TGTGCCAGTAGTATGCCCGGCGGTAATCAGCCCCAGCATTTT.

CDR3 DNA sequence: TGTGCCAGTAGGCTCTCGAGGGATAGGAAGCCCCAGCATTTT. Translation: CASRLSRDRKPQHF. The chain combines TRBV19 with TRBJ1-5; D not resolved. Per germline, CDR1 LNHDA and CDR2 SQIVND (reference sequence). The CDR3 contains 14 residues. V lost 6 bases to trimming and J lost 8 bases, with 17 bases between them.

This chain uses TRBV18 with TRBJ1-4, with D possibly TRBD1 on 5 matching bases. Germline CDR1 and CDR2: KGHSH and LQKENI. The CDR3 runs to 14 residues. V was shortened by 2 bases and J by 7 bases, with 11 bases between the two germline ends. CDR3 sequence (DNA): TGTGCCAGCTCACCAAGCAGGGTCGGTGAAAAACTGTTTTTT. This translates into CASSPSRVGEKLFF.

The J gene is TRBJ2-1, the V gene TRBV5-3; the match to TRBD2 covers 9 bases. TRBV5-3 is an open reading frame, and its role is uncertain. Unmatched junction bases numbered 7, after V lost 2 bases and J lost 7 bases. This CDR3 is built from 15 residues. The CDR3 DNA reads as TGTGCCAGAAGCTTTAGCGGGGGATGCAGGAATGAGCAGTTCTTC. Translating gives CARSFSGGCRNEQFF.

The chain combines TRBV28 with TRBJ2-3; 7 bases map to TRBD2. With V trimmed by 5 bases and J by 5 bases, 19 bases remained unmatched. The germline gives CDR1 MDHEN, CDR2 SYDVKM. This CDR3 region has 18 residues. This CDR3 is CASSPFRASGASLDTQYF. CDR3 bases: TGTGCCAGCAGTCCCTTCAGGGCTAGCGGAGCAAGCCTAGATACGCAGTATTTT.